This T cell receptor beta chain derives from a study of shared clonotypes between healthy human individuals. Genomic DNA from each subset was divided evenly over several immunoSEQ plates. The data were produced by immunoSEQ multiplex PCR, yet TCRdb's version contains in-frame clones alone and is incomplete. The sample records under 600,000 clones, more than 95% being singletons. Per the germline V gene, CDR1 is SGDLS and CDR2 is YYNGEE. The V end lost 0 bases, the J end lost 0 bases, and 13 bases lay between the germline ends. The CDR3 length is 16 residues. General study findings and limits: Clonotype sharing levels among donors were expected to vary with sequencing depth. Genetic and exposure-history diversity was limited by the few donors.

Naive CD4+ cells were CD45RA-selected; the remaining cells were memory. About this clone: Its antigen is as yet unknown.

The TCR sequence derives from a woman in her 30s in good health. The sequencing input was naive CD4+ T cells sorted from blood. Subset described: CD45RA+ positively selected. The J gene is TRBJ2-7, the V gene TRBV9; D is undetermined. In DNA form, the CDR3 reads TGTGCCAGCAGCGTAGCTCTGGCTACACACTCCTACGAGCAGTACTTC. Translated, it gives CASSVALATHSYEQYF.